This T cell receptor (beta chain) was documented in a study of technical replicates of blood from a handful of donors. The repertoire was sequenced with immunoSEQ multiplex PCR; TCRdb's copy has only in-frame clones and lacks some. Among tens of thousands of clones listed, around 97% were seen once. The sequenced sample was T cells isolated from PBMCs. This clonotype was obtained from a human donor in good health.

In DNA form, the CDR3 reads TGCGCCAGCAGCCAAGGACGAGCGGGGGATTGGGTGGCGCAGTATTTT. Translating gives CASSQGRAGDWVAQYF. The chain uses TRBV4-1 and TRBJ2-3, with 8 bases identical to TRBD2. This CDR3 comprises 16 residues. Germline loops: CDR1 MGHRA, CDR2 YSYEKL. The ends lost 1 base at V and 10 bases at J; junction bases unmatched: 13.